This T cell receptor beta chain was obtained from a study of T cells in Graves' hyperthyroidism and ophthalmopathy. This clonotype was observed many times. Antigen specificity is unknown. Uncontrolled infection, other autoimmune disease, pregnancy or lactation excluded patients. Researchers took RNA transcripts and amplified the TCR beta CDR3 regions from them. The HTBI primer set was used in a first-round RT-PCR of the TCR CDR3. TCRdb passed the multiplex PCR reads through MiXCR, listing each CDR3 protein once. The data show about 480,000 distinct CDR3 sequences, roughly an eighth seen once. General study results and limits: Ophthalmopathy could be told apart from stable hyperthyroidism with a 13 V-J model.

Input material: blood. The TCR originated in a woman under 30 with Graves' hyperthyroidism.

CDR3 loop: CAWSASVTYEQYF. CDR3 nucleotides: TGTGCCTGGAGCGCTAGCGTTACCTACGAGCAGTACTTC. The chain employs TRBV30 and TRBJ2-7; possibly TRBD2 for D (6 bases). From germline, CDR1 is GTSNPN and CDR2 SVGIG (reference sequence). The CDR3 extends over 13 amino acids. Trimming took off 3 bases at V and 2 bases at J, with 11 bases between the two ends.